This section outlines one T cell receptor (beta chain) sequence together with its context. Profiled with immunoSEQ multiplex PCR; TCRdb holds only in-frame clones, not every one. Of about 980,000 clones listed, less than 85% are singletons. Trimming removed 1 base from V and 3 bases from J, with 13 bases in between. The CDR3 sequence is 15 residues long. Germline lookup yields CDR1 SGHTA and CDR2 FQGNSA. The data originate from a study of shared clonotypes between healthy human individuals. Sequencing input: memory CD4+ T cells sorted from blood. As to subset: CD45RA-negative fraction. This receptor was identified in a man aged 18 to 29 in good health. The chain links TRBV7-2 to TRBJ2-7; D possibly corresponds to TRBD2 (5 bases). The DNA of the CDR3 is TGTGCCAGCAGCTTAGGGGTAGCGAGCATCTACGAGCAGTACTTC. Residues: CASSLGVASIYEQYF.